This record looks at one T cell receptor (beta chain) sequence and its context. Its antigen is as yet unknown. This record comes from a study of cytomegalovirus exposure and HLA in healthy donors. This PCR relied on a set of 60 Vbeta primers and 13 Jbeta primers. Assay: immunoSEQ multiplex PCR; the TCRdb copy retains only in-frame clones and omits some. The data hold around 150,000 clones, with 65% to 80% observed a single time. V gave up 4 bases and J gave up 7 bases; unmatched junction bases: 13. The CDR3 length is 15 residues. Germline V gene data show CDR1 as SGHRS and CDR2 as YFSETQ. Study-level results: Most of the TCR beta V segments (in an earlier analysis) were productive either about 87% or about 30% of the time. A reported reduction in N-insertions relative to the 666-donor mean was seen in an Asian-associated ancestry cluster in a later analysis. On later analysis, the bulk of CMV-associated TCR beta chains appeared to be HLA-restricted.

J is TRBJ1-2 and V is TRBV5-1; TRBD1 matches 7 bases. The receptor's source is a man aged 35 to 55 in good health and CMV-seronegative. Sequencing was carried out using PBMCs. CDR3 sequence reads: CASSATTGAVGGYTF. CDR3 DNA: TGCGCCAGCAGCGCCACTACAGGGGCGGTTGGTGGCTACACCTTC. Looking up the rest from reference TRBV5-1 and TRBJ1-2 gives the full variable domain: KAGVTQTPRYLIKTRGQQVTLSCSPISGHRSVSWYQQTPGQGLQFLFEYFSETQRNKGNFPGRFSGRQFSNSRSEMNVSTLELGDSALYLCASSATTGAVGGYTFGSGTRLTVV.